The next 22 T cell receptor beta chains were all read from a single sample in a study of shared clonotypes between healthy human individuals. Sequenced by immunoSEQ multiplex PCR; TCRdb stores in-frame clones only, minus some. The sample consists of around 500,000 clones, 75% to 85% of them appearing once. The sequencing sample was made of PBMCs. These receptors were collected from a woman aged 40 to 50 in good health. Some clones in this sample may be carry-over from other donors' samples.

The chain uses TRBV5-4 and TRBJ2-7; D is perhaps TRBD1 or TRBD2 (5 bases each). Germline V gene lookup returns CDR1 SGHNT and CDR2 YYREEE (reference sequence). The CDR3 extends over 15 amino acids. V was pared by 4 bases and J by 5 bases, with 19 bases between. The CDR3 DNA follows: TGTGCCAGCAGCCCCCCCGGGACCCCCGGGGACGAGCAGTACTTC. Translation: CASSPPGTPGDEQYF.

V is TRBV7-2 and J is TRBJ2-7; TRBD2 matches 10 bases. After removal of 5 bases from V and 5 bases from J, the junction contained 9 bases not matched to a gene. CDR1 is SGHTA, CDR2 FQGNSA, per germline. This CDR3 is 15 amino acids long. Here the CDR3 DNA reads TGTGCCAGCAGCAGATCTAGCGGGAGTTACGACGAGCAGTACTTC. Amino acid sequence: CASSRSSGSYDEQYF.

V gene TRBV19 combines with J gene TRBJ1-1; a possible D gene is TRBD1 (6 bases). Trimming shortened V by 6 bases and J by 1 base, and 15 bases separated the two germline ends. The CDR3 totals 15 residues. Germline assignment: CDR1 LNHDA and CDR2 SQIVND (reference sequence). The DNA of the CDR3 is TGTGCCAGTAGAAGGATTGAGGGGGAGAACACTGAAGCTTTCTTT. It is translated as CASRRIEGENTEAFF.

This chain joins TRBV7-3 and TRBJ2-6, with D unresolved. The germline V gene encodes CDR1 SGHTA and CDR2 FQGTGA. This CDR3 has 14 amino acids. The V end was cut by 5 bases, the J end by 0 bases, with 5 bases between. CDR3 protein: CASSTLSGANVLTF. The CDR3 bases are TGTGCCAGCAGCACTCTCTCTGGGGCCAACGTCCTGACTTTC.

The table lists this clone with a count of one. The chain links TRBV28 to TRBJ1-3, with a tentative D call TRBD1 (5 bases). The CDR3 sequence is 15 residues long. From germline, CDR1 is MDHEN and CDR2 SYDVKM. V lost 8 bases to trimming and J lost 1 base, with 15 bases between them. CDR3 region: CASSRGGGSGNTIYF. CDR3 DNA sequence: TGTGCCAGCTCGAGGGGCGGGGGGTCTGGAAACACCATATATTTT.

The rearrangement joins TRBV7-3 to TRBJ2-1, with D possibly being TRBD2 (5 bases). Trimming took off 4 bases at V and 3 bases at J, with 13 bases between the two ends. The CDR3 loop spans 15 amino acids. Germline V gene data show CDR1 as SGHTA and CDR2 as FQGTGA. CDR3 in amino acids: CASSSNPGDYNEQFF. CDR3 nucleotide sequence: TGTGCCAGCAGCTCCAACCCCGGGGACTACAATGAGCAGTTCTTC.

The genes are TRBV2 and TRBJ1-5, with 7 bases aligning to TRBD1. The germline V gene encodes CDR1 SNHLY and CDR2 FYNNEI. The CDR3 runs 14 residues. The V and J ends lost 4 bases and 5 bases, in that order; junction bases with no gene match: 5. The CDR3 region has the DNA TGTGCCAGCAGTGGACAGGGTTCGGATCAGCCCCAGCATTTT. It encodes CASSGQGSDQPQHF. The full variable domain, its missing parts supplied by reference TRBV2 and TRBJ1-5, is EPEVTQTPSHQVTQMGQEVILRCVPISNHLYFYWYRQILGQKVEFLVSFYNNEISEKSEIFDDQFSVERPDGSNFTLKIRSTKLEDSAMYFCASSGQGSDQPQHFGDGTRLSIL.

This clone appeared a single time. As DNA, the CDR3 is TGTGCCAGCAAGGGGACTAGCTGGTACGAGCAGTACTTC. Residues: CASKGTSWYEQYF. The V gene is TRBV2, the J gene TRBJ2-7; TRBD2 matches at 9 bases. The CDR3 contains 13 residues. CDR1 SNHLY and CDR2 FYNNEI come from the germline V gene. The V segment lost 7 bases and the J segment 4 bases; nucleotides outside the gene matches: 5.

J is TRBJ1-4 and V is TRBV7-9; tentative D call: TRBD1 (6 bases). V was pared by 4 bases and J by 7 bases, with 13 bases between. Germline assignment: CDR1 SEHNR and CDR2 FQNEAQ (reference sequence). This CDR3 region has 14 residues. The CDR3 loop reads CASSYTGNGEKLFF. As DNA, the CDR3 is TGTGCCAGCAGCTATACAGGGAACGGTGAAAAACTGTTTTTT.

The chain has TRBV10-1 and TRBJ2-2, with 8 positions matching TRBD2. The CDR3 has 17 amino acids. Per the germline V gene, CDR1 is WNHNN and CDR2 is SYGVQD (reference sequence). J gave up 2 bases and V 0 bases, and 5 bases lay outside the gene matches. The CDR3 bases are TGCGCCAGCAGTGAGTCTCCGGGACTAGTTAACACCGGGGAGCTGTTTTTT. Translating it yields CASSESPGLVNTGELFF.

The chain carries TRBV9 and TRBJ2-1; possibly TRBD2 for D (6 bases). Germline CDR1 is SGDLS and CDR2 is YYNGEE. V dropped 0 bases and J dropped 6 bases, with 13 bases sitting between them. The CDR3 consists of 15 residues. CDR3 sequence reads: CASSVVVASANEQFF. The CDR3 nucleotides are TGTGCCAGCAGCGTAGTGGTGGCTAGCGCCAATGAGCAGTTCTTC.

The chain carries TRBV27 and TRBJ2-7; possible D gene TRBD2, 5 bases. This CDR3 spans 14 amino acids. Germline loops: CDR1 MNHEY, CDR2 SMNVEV (reference sequence). V lost 3 bases and J lost 0, with 9 bases in between. The CDR3: CASSLDWTSYEQYF. The CDR3 DNA reads as TGTGCCAGCAGTTTGGACTGGACCTCCTACGAGCAGTACTTC.

The V call is TRBV18, the J call TRBJ1-1; 7 bases are shared with TRBD1. This CDR3 has 13 amino acids. CDR1 KGHSH and CDR2 LQKENI come from the germline V gene. V lost 4 bases to trimming and J lost 8 bases; unmatched junction nucleotides: 7. CDR3 DNA: TGTGCCAGCTCACTAAATGACAGGGCCGAAGCTTTCTTT. Translated: CASSLNDRAEAFF. Combining the CDR3 with reference TRBV18 and TRBJ1-1 gives the whole variable domain NAGVMQNPRHLVRRRGQEARLRCSPMKGHSHVYWYRQLPEEGLKFMVYLQKENIIDESGMPKERFSAEFPKEGPSILRIQQVVRGDSAAYFCASSLNDRAEAFFGQGTRLTVV.

The J gene is TRBJ1-1, the V gene TRBV6-1; perhaps TRBD1 as D (5 bases). V dropped 3 bases and J dropped 4 bases, with 12 bases sitting between them. This CDR3 is 14 amino acids long. Per the germline V gene, CDR1 is MNHNS and CDR2 is SASEGT. The CDR3 DNA is TGTGCCAGCAGTGACAGGGATATTGGCACTGAAGCTTTCTTT. Translation: CASSDRDIGTEAFF.

The V call is TRBV5-4, the J call TRBJ2-3; 12 bases map to TRBD2. The germline V gene has CDR1 SGHNT and CDR2 YYREEE (reference sequence). The CDR3 length is 15 residues. V trimming: 4 bases; J trimming: 5 bases; junction bases outside the gene matches: 5. In DNA form, the CDR3 reads TGTGCCAGCAGCACGACTAGCGGGAGAGTAGATACGCAGTATTTT. Translated: CASSTTSGRVDTQYF.

This clone was recorded once. V and J are TRBV14 and TRBJ1-1; 7 bases align to TRBD1. In germline, CDR1 is SGHDN, CDR2 FVKESK. Losses at the gene ends were 4 bases for V and 0 bases for J; bases not matched to a gene: 8. CDR3 length equals 16 residues. The CDR3 here is CASSRHEGQMNTEAFF. The DNA of the CDR3 is TGTGCCAGCAGCCGGCACGAGGGACAGATGAACACTGAAGCTTTCTTT.

This clone was counted only a few times. J is TRBJ1-4 and V is TRBV7-9, with a weak D call TRBD1 (6 bases). The CDR3 extends over 15 amino acids. Looked up from germline, CDR1 is SEHNR and CDR2 is FQNEAQ (reference sequence). V dropped 5 bases and J dropped 2 bases, with 12 bases sitting between them. The CDR3 nucleotides read TGTGCCAGCAGCCCCACAGGGTTCACTAATGAAAAACTGTTTTTT. Translating it yields CASSPTGFTNEKLFF.

The V call is TRBV7-6, the J call TRBJ2-1; D remains ambiguous. V was clipped by 7 bases and J by 9 bases, with 19 bases between them. The CDR3 covers 14 residues. Per the germline V gene, CDR1 is SGHVS and CDR2 is FNYEAQ. This CDR3 reads CASTPDHIIGEQFF. The CDR3 nucleotides read TGTGCCAGCACTCCGGACCACATCATCGGTGAGCAGTTCTTC.

The CDR3 DNA follows: TGCGCCAGCAGTACAGGGAACGGGGAGCTGTTTTTT. It yields the protein CASSTGNGELFF. This chain uses TRBV5-1 with TRBJ2-2; perhaps TRBD1 as D (6 bases). The germline V gene has CDR1 SGHRS and CDR2 YFSETQ. V lost 5 bases and J lost 7, with 9 bases in between. This CDR3 contains 12 residues.

The chain links TRBV2 to TRBJ2-1, with 8 bases identical to TRBD2. CDR1 SNHLY and CDR2 FYNNEI come from the germline V gene. V lost 8 bases and J lost 5; bases outside the gene matches: 11. CDR3 size: 15 residues. The CDR3 loop is CASAFLAGVDNEQFF. The CDR3 DNA sequence: TGTGCCAGCGCCTTTCTAGCGGGTGTTGACAATGAGCAGTTCTTC.

The chain couples TRBV7-2 to TRBJ1-1, with D possibly TRBD1 on 6 matching bases. V gave up 1 base and J gave up 11 bases, with 11 bases separating them. This CDR3 contains 12 residues. CDR1 and CDR2 from the germline V gene are SGHTA and FQGNSA. The CDR3 is CASSLVQGLAFF. The DNA for the CDR3 is TGTGCCAGCAGCTTAGTTCAGGGGTTGGCTTTCTTT.

The chain is built from TRBV28 and TRBJ1-3; tentative D call: TRBD1 (5 bases). The CDR3 is made up of 15 amino acids. Germline values: CDR1 MDHEN, CDR2 SYDVKM. Trimming removed 4 bases at V and 0 bases at J, with 10 bases between. CDR3 sequence (DNA): TGTGCCAGCAGTTCACCAGGGCACTCTGGAAACACCATATATTTT. Encoded protein: CASSSPGHSGNTIYF.